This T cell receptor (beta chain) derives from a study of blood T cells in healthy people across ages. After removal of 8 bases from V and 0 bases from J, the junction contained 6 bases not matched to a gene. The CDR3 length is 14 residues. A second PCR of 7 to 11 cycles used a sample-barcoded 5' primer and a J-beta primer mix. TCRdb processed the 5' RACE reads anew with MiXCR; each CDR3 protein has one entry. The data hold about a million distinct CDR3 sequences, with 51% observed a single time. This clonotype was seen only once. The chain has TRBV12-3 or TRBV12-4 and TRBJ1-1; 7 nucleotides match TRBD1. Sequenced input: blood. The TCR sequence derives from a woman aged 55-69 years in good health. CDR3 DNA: TGTGCCAGCTCTGGGACAGTGGTGAACACTGAAGCTTTCTTT. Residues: CASSGTVVNTEAFF.